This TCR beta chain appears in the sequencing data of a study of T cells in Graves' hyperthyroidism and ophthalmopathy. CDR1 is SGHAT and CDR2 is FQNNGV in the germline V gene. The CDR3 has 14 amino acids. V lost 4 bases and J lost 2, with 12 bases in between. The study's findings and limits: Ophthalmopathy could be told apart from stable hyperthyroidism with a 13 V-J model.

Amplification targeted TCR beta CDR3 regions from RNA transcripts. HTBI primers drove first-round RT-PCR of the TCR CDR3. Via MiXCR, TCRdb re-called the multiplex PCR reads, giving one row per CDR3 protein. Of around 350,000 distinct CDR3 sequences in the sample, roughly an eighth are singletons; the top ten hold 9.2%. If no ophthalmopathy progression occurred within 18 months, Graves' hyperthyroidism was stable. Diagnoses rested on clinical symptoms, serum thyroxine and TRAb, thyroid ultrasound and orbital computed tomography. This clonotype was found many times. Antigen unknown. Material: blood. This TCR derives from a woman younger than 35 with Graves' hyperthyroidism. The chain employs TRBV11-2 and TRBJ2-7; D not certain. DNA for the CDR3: TGTGCCAGCAGCTCAAGGTACAGCGCCTACGAGCAGTACTTC. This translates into CASSSRYSAYEQYF.